The rows below give T cell receptor beta chains drawn from one sample of a study of T cell clonotyping in hematopoietic cell transplantation. TCRdb keeps only in-frame clones here, not all; method: immunoSEQ multiplex PCR. This sample carries more than 55,000 clones, approximately 94% of them seen once, and the ten largest clones take around 1.6%. Specimen: peripheral blood mononuclear cells. These receptors were obtained from a man aged 50-60 years in good health. Some clones in this sample may be carry-over from other donors' samples. Each CDR3 is given with its conserved first and last residue. The D gene is left open where the match is weak. The size of a clone is reported for some rows only, either as once, few or many, or as a class for expanded clones.

clone_size,v_call,d_call,j_call,cdr3_aa,cdr3_nt
.,TRBV5-4,TRBD1,TRBJ2-7,CASSRQTGGNEQYF,TGTGCCAGCAGCCGACAGACAGGGGGCAACGAGCAGTACTTC
few,TRBV6-6,.,TRBJ1-1,CASTHERANTEAFF,TGTGCCAGCACCCACGAGAGGGCGAACACTGAAGCTTTCTTT
.,TRBV11-2,.,TRBJ1-1,CASRMNTEAFF,TGTGCCAGCAGAATGAACACTGAAGCTTTCTTT
.,TRBV7-6,.,TRBJ1-1,CASSLGQMNTEAFF,TGTGCCAGCAGCTTAGGGCAGATGAACACTGAAGCTTTCTTT
.,TRBV10-3,.,TRBJ1-1,CAISESGGYTEAFF,TGTGCCATCAGTGAGTCGGGGGGGTACACTGAAGCTTTCTTT
.,TRBV7-6,TRBD2,TRBJ2-2,CASSARLAGDTGELFF,TGTGCCAGCAGCGCCCGACTAGCGGGAGACACCGGGGAGCTGTTTTTT
.,TRBV6-5,.,TRBJ2-5,CASSYSGSSSGETQYF,TGTGCCAGCAGTTACTCGGGCAGCTCAAGCGGGGAGACCCAGTACTTC
.,TRBV28,.,TRBJ2-5,CASSAPGETQYF,TGTGCCAGCAGTGCTCCAGGCGAGACCCAGTACTTC
.,TRBV27,TRBD1,TRBJ2-7,CASSFTGTAVSYEQYF,TGTGCCAGCAGTTTTACCGGGACAGCTGTCTCCTACGAGCAGTACTTC
once,TRBV2,.,TRBJ2-7,CASSEALLEEGEQYF,TGTGCCAGCAGTGAAGCGCTTCTGGAGGAGGGGGAGCAGTACTTC
.,TRBV7-8,TRBD2,TRBJ2-7,CASSTSLAGGYEQYF,TGTGCCAGCAGCACCTCTCTAGCGGGAGGGTACGAGCAGTACTTC
once,TRBV6-6,.,TRBJ2-2,CASRFPGTTRELFF,TGTGCCAGCAGATTCCCTGGGACAACCCGGGAGCTGTTTTTT
.,TRBV7-3,TRBD2,TRBJ2-3,CASSLGLAGGSADTQYF,TGTGCCAGCAGCTTGGGGCTAGCGGGAGGGAGTGCAGATACGCAGTATTTT
.,TRBV27,.,TRBJ2-1,CASSPRTDSYNEQFF,TGTGCCAGCAGTCCGCGGACAGACTCCTACAATGAGCAGTTCTTC
.,TRBV30,TRBD2,TRBJ2-1,CACRGLAGTDEQFF,TGTGCCTGCAGGGGACTAGCGGGAACGGATGAGCAGTTCTTC
.,TRBV5-4,.,TRBJ1-2,CASSLISTSYSNYGYTF,TGTGCCAGCAGCTTGATTTCGACATCGTACTCTAACTATGGCTACACCTTC
.,TRBV7-6,TRBD1,TRBJ1-4,CASSTRQGGEKLFF,TGTGCCAGCAGCACCCGACAGGGAGGAGAAAAACTGTTTTTT
.,TRBV9,.,TRBJ2-3,CASSEGRDTQYF,TGTGCCAGCAGCGAGGGACGGGATACGCAGTATTTT
.,TRBV4-2,.,TRBJ2-6,CASSQPGGPPGANVLTF,TGTGCCAGCAGCCAACCCGGGGGCCCACCTGGGGCCAACGTCCTGACTTTC
once,TRBV7-8,.,TRBJ2-2,CASSLPIGELFF,TGTGCCAGCAGCCTCCCTATCGGGGAGCTGTTTTTT
.,TRBV6-5,TRBD1,TRBJ1-1,CASRFHRGTEAFF,TGTGCCAGCAGGTTTCACAGGGGCACTGAAGCTTTCTTT
.,TRBV5-1,TRBD1,TRBJ2-7,CASSLEVTGVSYEQYF,TGCGCCAGCAGCTTGGAGGTGACAGGGGTATCCTACGAGCAGTACTTC
.,TRBV6-1,.,TRBJ1-6,CASSDGQRVYNSPLHF,TGTGCCAGCAGTGACGGACAGAGAGTATATAATTCACCCCTCCACTTT